This T cell receptor (beta chain) was recorded in a study of Graves' ophthalmopathy and Graves' hyperthyroidism. The germline V and J ends were trimmed by 3 bases and 4 bases, with 10 bases remaining between them. From germline, CDR1 is MDHEN and CDR2 SYDVKM. This CDR3 contains 14 residues. There are many counts of this clonotype. Amplification of TCR beta CDR3 regions used RNA transcripts. First-round RT-PCR relied on HTBI primers, and a second-round multiplex PCR came next. TCRdb re-called the multiplex PCR reads with MiXCR, one entry per CDR3 protein. The table lists just over 400,000 distinct CDR3 sequences, 21% of them singletons.

The rearrangement uses TRBV28 and TRBJ1-5, with D unresolved. The TCR was taken from a woman between 18 and 30 years old with stable Graves' hyperthyroidism. The specimen was peripheral blood. CDR3 sequence reads: CASSFTQRNQPQHF. The CDR3 region has the DNA TGTGCCAGCAGTTTTACACAGCGTAATCAGCCCCAGCATTTT.